This record covers a single T cell receptor (beta chain). The data derive from a study of radiation and T cells in renal cell carcinoma. Repertoires were generated with immunoSEQ multiplex PCR, while TCRdb's copy carries only in-frame clones and drops some. Of about 91,000 clones listed, 82% are singletons. Time point denoted: baseline pretreatment blood. Treatment described: 15 Gy SBRT to primary tumor, nephrectomy 4 weeks later. Specimen: blood, collected from a patient whose treatment included radiotherapy and nephrectomy. The origin of this receptor is a man aged 55 to 70 with renal cell carcinoma.

The CDR3 spells CASSPRGGPETQYF. CDR3 coding DNA: TGTGCCAGCTCACCACGGGGAGGCCCGGAGACCCAGTACTTC. This chain links TRBV18 with TRBJ2-5; possibly TRBD2 for D (6 bases). V was clipped by 1 base and J by 5 bases, with 11 bases between them. This CDR3 spans 14 amino acids. Germline loops: CDR1 KGHSH, CDR2 LQKENI. Full variable domain (remainder filled in from reference TRBV18 and TRBJ2-5): NAGVMQNPRHLVRRRGQEARLRCSPMKGHSHVYWYRQLPEEGLKFMVYLQKENIIDESGMPKERFSAEFPKEGPSILRIQQVVRGDSAAYFCASSPRGGPETQYFGPGTRLLVL.